The 31 T cell receptor beta chains listed next were all sequenced from one sample in a study of tumor and adjacent non-tumor tissue in lung cancer. No cell sorting was done before RNA was extracted from the tissue. A modified ARM-PCR protocol with three rounds of nested PCR amplified TCRbeta. TCRdb used MiXCR to reprocess the multiplex PCR reads, holding one entry per CDR3 protein. The repertoire includes roughly 66,000 distinct CDR3 sequences, approximately 73% of them detected once, and about 30% sits in the top ten. Sequenced input: lung tumor tissue. The receptor set was obtained from a man in his sixties with non-small cell lung cancer.

The V gene is TRBV20-1, the J gene TRBJ1-5; D is unresolved. The CDR3 totals 14 residues. V shed 2 bases and J shed 0 bases, with 8 bases lying between them. Germline CDR1 is DFQATT and CDR2 is SNEGSKA (reference sequence). The CDR3 loop is CSARLGGSNQPQHF. In DNA form, the CDR3 reads TGCAGTGCTAGACTGGGTGGTAGCAATCAGCCCCAGCATTTT.

Turning to this clonotype: One junction end disagrees with the germline gene, perhaps due to a read error. This chain links TRBV12-3 or TRBV12-4 with TRBJ2-1; TRBD2 aligns across 7 bases. This CDR3 has 15 amino acids. In nucleotides, the CDR3 is TGTGCTAGCAGTTCCCCTCAGCGGGATCACAATGAGCAGTTCTTC. Translated, it gives CASSSPQRDHNEQFF.

This chain links TRBV5-4 with TRBJ2-3, with 8 bases aligning to TRBD2. The CDR3 covers 16 residues. In germline, CDR1 is SGHNT, CDR2 YYREEE (reference sequence). With 4 bases clipped from V and 5 bases from J, the junction kept 12 bases outside the gene matches. The CDR3 DNA reads TGTGCCAGCAGCCCTACCAAGCGGGGGCCGGGAGATACGCAGTATTTT. Protein product: CASSPTKRGPGDTQYF.

J is TRBJ2-3 and V is TRBV29-1, with unresolved D. Germline V gene lookup returns CDR1 SQVTM and CDR2 ANQGSEA. This CDR3 has 12 residues. The CDR3 bases are TGCAGTGTACCCGAGTGGAGAGATACGCAGTATTTT. This translates into CSVPEWRDTQYF.

This clonotype has only a few counts. An end of the junction does not agree with germline; a read error may underlie this. The chain couples TRBV20-1 to TRBJ1-4; 7 bases align to TRBD1. The CDR3 spans 13 residues. Germline V gives CDR1 DFQATT, CDR2 SNEGSKA (reference sequence). The CDR3 here is CCAHDRVDEKLFF. The CDR3 nucleotides read TGCTGTGCCCATGACAGGGTGGACGAAAAACTGTTTTTT.

This clonotype was counted only a few times. The chain links TRBV5-1 to TRBJ2-1; D not certain. Germline V gene sequence: CDR1 SGHRS, CDR2 YFSETQ. The CDR3 consists of 15 residues. The ends were cut back, 4 bases at V and 0 bases at J, with 11 bases in the middle. The CDR3 DNA follows: TGCGCCAGCAGCCCCGACGGCGTCTCCTACAATGAGCAGTTCTTC. Translating gives CASSPDGVSYNEQFF.

Details on this clonotype: One end of the junction is discordant with germline, which a read error may explain. The chain has TRBV20-1 and TRBJ1-2, with D possibly being TRBD1 (6 bases). Germline CDR1 DFQATT, CDR2 SNEGSKA (reference sequence). CDR3 length: 14 amino acids. CDR3 region: CSARGGTDTYGNTF. The CDR3 nucleotides are TGCAGTGCGAGAGGGGGGACGGACACCTATGGCAACACCTTC.

This clonotype ranks as medium-sized. The rearrangement links TRBV20-1 to TRBJ2-5, with 11 positions matching TRBD2. V was clipped by 6 bases and J by 1 base; unmatched bases: 7. The CDR3 is 15 residues long. Germline CDR1 reads DFQATT; CDR2 reads SNEGSKA (reference sequence). Here the CDR3 reads CSAKTSGKVQETQYF. In nucleotides, the CDR3 is TGCAGTGCAAAGACTAGCGGGAAGGTCCAAGAGACCCAGTACTTC.

Worth noting for this clonotype: The conserved phenylalanine or tryptophan is not found at the CDR3 terminus, so this likely reflects a read error. The limits of the CDR3 on the DNA are not certain, so only TCRdb's listed CDR3 is given. This chain uses TRBV20-1 with TRBJ1-5; the listed D gene, TRBD1, was not tested against the DNA. The CDR3 extends over 15 residues, inclusive of both ends. Per germline, CDR1 DFQATT and CDR2 SNEGSKA (reference sequence). The CDR3 loop is CSAPRGAGINQPQQS.

In regard to this clonotype: A much more abundant neighbour one base away suggests this may be a read error. The chain links TRBV30 to TRBJ2-2; perhaps D is TRBD1 or TRBD2 (6 bases each). The length of the CDR3 is 14 residues. CDR1 GTSNPN and CDR2 SVGIG come from the germline V gene (reference sequence). As DNA, the CDR3 is TGTGCCTGGAGTGTACCAGGGGCGGGCGGGGAGCTGTTGTTT. Its translation: CAWSVPGAGGELLF. Supplemented by reference TRBV30 and TRBJ2-2, the full variable domain reads SQTIHQWPATLVQPVGSPLSLECTVEGTSNPNLYWYRQAAGRGLQLLFYSVGIGQISSEVPQNLSASRPQDRQFILSSKKLLLSDSGFYLCAWSVPGAGGELLFGEGSRLTVL.

Remarks on this clonotype: At one of its ends the junction is not consistent with the germline gene, which may arise from a read error. The V and J genes are TRBV29-1 and TRBJ2-7; 8 bases fit TRBD1. This CDR3 spans 15 amino acids. Per germline, CDR1 SQVTM and CDR2 ANQGSEA. The DNA of the CDR3 is TGCAGCGTTAAAGATCCGGGACAGGTCTCCTACGGGCAGTACTTC. Protein: CSVKDPGQVSYGQYF.

This chain links TRBV20-1 with TRBJ2-7, with D unresolved. Germline-derived CDR1 and CDR2 are DFQATT and SNEGSKA (reference sequence). V shed 7 bases and J shed 3 bases, with 10 bases lying between them. The CDR3 contains 11 residues. The CDR3 spells CSVESSYEQYF. As DNA, the CDR3 is TGCAGTGTGGAGAGCAGCTACGAGCAGTACTTC.

A note on this clonotype: This CDR3 fails to terminate in the conserved phenylalanine or tryptophan, so it likely reflects a read error. The chain carries TRBV5-1 and TRBJ2-6; 11 bases agree with TRBD1. Germline V gene lookup returns CDR1 SGHRS and CDR2 YFSETQ. The CDR3 sequence is 17 residues long. CDR3: CASSLGTGGLGAKVLTL. The CDR3 DNA reads as TGCGCCAGCAGCTTGGGGACAGGGGGCCTTGGGGCCAAAGTCCTGACTTTA.

For this clonotype: As the CDR3 is not closed by the conserved phenylalanine or tryptophan, this likely results from a read error. V is TRBV24-1 and J is TRBJ2-1; the D gene is possibly TRBD1 (6 bases). This CDR3 region has 16 residues. Per germline, CDR1 KGHDR and CDR2 SFDVKD. The CDR3, as DNA: TGTGCTACCAGCGATTCAGGGGCAGGGGAAGAGGGGGAGCAGTTCGTC. This sequence encodes CATSDSGAGEEGEQFV.

About this clonotype: A much larger clone differs by one base, so this may be a read error. This sequence joins TRBV11-3 and TRBJ1-1, with D perhaps TRBD1 (5 bases). In germline, CDR1 is SGHNT, CDR2 YENEEA. The CDR3 sequence is 14 residues long. The CDR3 region has the DNA TGTGCCAGCAGCTTAGGAGGGGAGGGCAATGAAGTTTTCTTT. This translates into CASSLGGEGNEVFF.

This clonotype has ten or more counts. The V and J genes are TRBV28 and TRBJ2-5; possible D gene TRBD1, 6 bases. Trimming took off 3 bases at V and 5 bases at J, with 16 bases between the two ends. Per germline, CDR1 MDHEN and CDR2 SYDVKM. This CDR3 has 15 amino acids. The CDR3 DNA is TGTGCCAGCAGTTTCGTCTTGGGGGCGGAGGAGACCCAGTACTTC. Its translation is CASSFVLGAEETQYF.

As to this clonotype: At one of its ends the junction is not consistent with the germline gene, which may arise from a read error. This chain links TRBV10-3 with TRBJ2-3; 10 positions match TRBD2. Germline V lookup: CDR1 ENHRY, CDR2 SYGVKD. The CDR3 has 15 amino acids. CDR3 nucleotides: TGTACCATCAGTGAGTGGACTAGCGGCAGAGATACGCAGTGTTTT. It encodes CTISEWTSGRDTQCF.

This clonotype was picked up one time. The junction does not match germline at one end; this may be a read error. The genes are TRBV29-1 and TRBJ2-5, with D possibly being TRBD1 or TRBD2 (5 bases each). Germline V gives CDR1 SQVTM, CDR2 ANQGSEA. The CDR3 runs to 14 residues. CDR3: CSVEDRAYQGTQYF. In DNA form, the CDR3 reads TGTAGCGTTGAAGACAGAGCATACCAAGGGACCCAGTACTTC.

This chain joins TRBV20-1 and TRBJ2-1, with 10 nucleotides matching TRBD2. This CDR3 has 13 amino acids. The V segment lost 6 bases and the J segment 13 bases; nucleotides outside the gene matches: 12. Germline CDR1 and CDR2: DFQATT and SNEGSKA (reference sequence). CDR3 in amino acids: CSAPGTSVNNQFF. DNA for the CDR3: TGCAGTGCCCCCGGGACTAGCGTAAATAATCAGTTCTTC.

The gene calls are TRBV6-5 and TRBJ2-5; the D gene is possibly TRBD1 (6 bases). The V end was cut by 0 bases, the J end by 13 bases, with 18 bases between. The CDR3 totals 14 residues. CDR1 and CDR2 (germline): MNHEY, SVGAGI. The CDR3 is CASSYSTGHETRYF. In DNA, the CDR3 is TGTGCCAGCAGTTACTCGACAGGACACGAGACCAGGTACTTC.

This clonotype was counted between two and nine times. CDR3 DNA: TGTGCCAGCAGTGAAACCCTGCAGGGCTATAATTCACCCCTCCACTTT. Translated, it gives CASSETLQGYNSPLHF. This chain links TRBV6-1 with TRBJ1-6; D possibly corresponds to TRBD1 (5 bases). Trimming removed 2 bases from V and 3 bases from J, with 11 bases in between. CDR3 length: 16 amino acids. Germline CDR1 reads MNHNS; CDR2 reads SASEGT.

This clonotype was detected once. A read error may account for a junction end that differs from germline. This chain links TRBV5-4 with TRBJ2-1; 9 nucleotides agree with TRBD2. CDR1 is SGHNT and CDR2 is YYREEE in the germline V gene (reference sequence). The CDR3 consists of 15 residues. CDR3 sequence (DNA): TGTGTCAGCACCCGACTAGCGGAGTCTTACAATGAACAGTTCTTC. Its translation: CVSTRLAESYNEQFF. The full variable domain, completed using reference TRBV5-4 and TRBJ2-1, is ETGVTQSPTHLIKTRGQQVTLRCSSQSGHNTVSWYQQALGQGPQFIFQYYREEENGRGNFPPRFSGLQFPNYSSELNVNALELDDSALYLCVSTRLAESYNEQFFGPGTRLTVL.

With respect to this clonotype: Sequence at one end of the junction differs from germline and may be a read error. The chain recombines TRBV20-1 with TRBJ2-2; 8 bases line up with TRBD2. Looked up from germline, CDR1 is DFQATT and CDR2 is SNEGSKA (reference sequence). The CDR3 contains 13 residues. The CDR3: CSAGGLESGELFF. Written as DNA, the CDR3 is TGTAGTGCTGGGGGACTAGAATCCGGGGAGCTGTTTTTT.

This clonotype appeared many times. The V call is TRBV6-2 or TRBV6-3, the J call TRBJ2-2; no clear D. The CDR3 is made up of 10 amino acids. The germline V and J ends were trimmed by 6 bases and 7 bases, with 3 bases remaining between them. The V gene's germline CDR1 is MNHEY and CDR2 SVGEGT. CDR3: CASRDGELFF. In nucleotides, the CDR3 is TGTGCCAGCAGAGACGGGGAGCTGTTTTTT.

Worth noting for this clonotype: The junction and the germline gene differ at one end; a read error may be behind it. The rearrangement uses TRBV20-1 and TRBJ2-2; TRBD2 agrees at 7 bases. This CDR3 has 16 residues. Germline V lookup: CDR1 DFQATT, CDR2 SNEGSKA (reference sequence). The CDR3 reads CTALGEGQGEGRELFF. The CDR3, as DNA: TGCACTGCCTTGGGGGAGGGGCAGGGAGAGGGCCGGGAGTTGTTTTTT.

With respect to this clonotype: A read error is possible here, since a much larger clone lies one base away. This chain uses TRBV7-9 with TRBJ1-1; 8 bases align to TRBD1. CDR1 and CDR2 from the germline V gene are SEHNR and FQNEAQ (reference sequence). The CDR3 has 12 amino acids. V trimming: 5 bases; J trimming: 13 bases; junction bases outside the gene matches: 9. The CDR3 DNA follows: TGTGCCAGCAGCACCCGACAGGGGTACGGTTTCTTT. Translated: CASSTRQGYGFF.

This clonotype was picked up many times. V gene TRBV20-1 combines with J gene TRBJ2-1, with D perhaps matching TRBD2 (5 bases). Trimming stripped 6 bases from V and 1 base from J, with 13 bases between. Germline V gene lookup returns CDR1 DFQATT and CDR2 SNEGSKA (reference sequence). The CDR3 runs to 14 residues. CDR3 protein: CSALTWRSYNEQFF. CDR3 coding DNA: TGCAGTGCCCTGACCTGGAGGTCCTACAATGAGCAGTTCTTC.

As regards this clonotype: Being one base from a much bigger clone, this may be a read error. The rearrangement uses TRBV10-1 and TRBJ2-7; TRBD2 aligns across 10 bases. The CDR3 spans 14 residues. CDR1 WNHNN and CDR2 SYGVQD come from the germline V gene (reference sequence). V lost 7 bases to trimming and J lost 5 bases; unmatched junction nucleotides: 8. This CDR3 reads CASNGSSGSNEQYF. In nucleotides, the CDR3 is TGCGCCAGCAATGGATCTAGCGGGAGTAACGAGCAGTACTTC.

As concerns this clonotype: Its ends do not fully match the called genes, so a read error is possible. J is TRBJ1-6 and V is TRBV6-1; no definite D call. The CDR3 extends over 15 amino acids. Germline V lookup: CDR1 MNHNS, CDR2 SASEGT. For the CDR3, the DNA is TGTGCCAGGACCCAAACCACATTAGATAATTCACCCCCCCACTTT. It codes for CARTQTTLDNSPPHF.

This clonotype was picked up many times. The chain carries TRBV20-1 and TRBJ2-7; 7 bases are shared with TRBD1. With V trimmed by 3 bases and J by 0 bases, 8 bases remained unmatched. This CDR3 is 15 amino acids long. Germline V gene sequence: CDR1 DFQATT, CDR2 SNEGSKA (reference sequence). Here the CDR3 reads CSASGIRGNSYEQYF. The CDR3 region has the DNA TGCAGTGCTAGTGGGATCAGGGGGAACTCCTACGAGCAGTACTTC.

This clonotype was picked up one time. The junction differs from germline at one of its ends, possibly a read error. The gene calls are TRBV29-1 and TRBJ2-5; D perhaps matches TRBD1 (5 bases). CDR1 and CDR2 from the germline V gene are SQVTM and ANQGSEA. CDR3 length: 14 residues. CDR3 bases: TGCAGCGCTTCGCACAGGTACCGCCGAGAGACCCAGAACTTC. It codes for CSASHRYRRETQNF.